These T cell receptor beta chains were read from a single sample in a study of T cell responses to AZD1222 COVID-19 vaccine. Sequencing was performed with immunoSEQ multiplex PCR; in TCRdb, only in-frame clones are kept and a portion is missing. This sample yields about 98,000 clones, of which about 91% are seen a single time; under 13% belongs to the top ten. Specimen: peripheral blood, collected on day 0 of MenACWY control vaccination. All receptors come from an adult in good health. CDR3s include the opening cysteine and the closing phenylalanine or tryptophan. The order of the fields is J gene, V gene, clone size, D gene, CDR3 protein, CDR3 DNA. D genes are given only for firm matches. Where a row states a size, it is once, few, many or the class of an expanded clone; other rows omit it.

>TRBJ1-1|TRBV5-1|once|TRBD1
CASSLSSGTGSMNTEAFF
TGCGCCAGCAGCTTGAGCTCCGGGACAGGGTCGATGAACACTGAAGCTTTCTTT
>TRBJ1-4|TRBV3-1/TRBV3-2|-|-
CASSEFATNEKLFF
TGTGCCAGCTCAGAGTTTGCAACTAATGAAAAACTGTTTTTT
>TRBJ2-1|TRBV9|-|TRBD1
CASSVVGGGQNEQFF
TGTGCCAGCAGCGTAGTAGGGGGCGGGCAGAATGAGCAGTTCTTC
>TRBJ2-6|TRBV30|-|-
CAWSGSRPSGANVLTF
TGTGCCTGGAGTGGATCTAGGCCCTCTGGGGCCAACGTCCTGACTTTC
>TRBJ1-2|TRBV2|few|-
CASSPPGAGSVAGYTF
TGTGCCAGCAGTCCACCCGGGGCAGGGAGTGTCGCTGGCTACACCTTC
>TRBJ1-1|TRBV7-8|-|TRBD1
CASSVGQGGVLNTEAFF
TGTGCCAGCAGCGTTGGACAGGGTGGGGTATTGAACACTGAAGCTTTCTTT
>TRBJ1-1|TRBV5-4|-|-
CASSWATGVGTEAFF
TGTGCCAGCAGCTGGGCCACGGGGGTGGGTACTGAAGCTTTCTTT
>TRBJ2-2|TRBV19|once|-
CASSGGPNTGELFF
TGTGCCAGTAGTGGGGGCCCGAACACCGGGGAGCTGTTTTTT
>TRBJ1-5|TRBV5-1|-|-
CASSLGNGNQPQHF
TGCGCCAGCAGCTTAGGAAATGGGAATCAGCCCCAGCATTTT
>TRBJ1-2|TRBV27|-|TRBD1
CASSPRPGQDIYGYTF
TGTGCCAGCAGTCCACGGCCGGGACAGGACATCTATGGCTACACCTTC
>TRBJ2-1|TRBV3-1/TRBV3-2|-|TRBD2
CASSQMGVAGASEQFF
TGTGCCAGCAGCCAAATGGGGGTAGCGGGGGCGAGTGAGCAGTTCTTC
>TRBJ1-1|TRBV19|-|-
CASSMGGSAFF
TGTGCCAGTAGTATGGGGGGTTCAGCTTTCTTT
>TRBJ2-1|TRBV5-6|-|-
CASSLPIGGGEQFF
TGTGCCAGCAGCCTACCTATCGGAGGGGGCGAGCAGTTCTTC
>TRBJ1-4|TRBV5-1|-|-
CASSFRDVNEKLFF
TGCGCCAGCAGCTTCCGGGACGTTAATGAAAAACTGTTTTTT
>TRBJ1-1|TRBV11-2|-|TRBD1
CASSPDRATEAFF
TGTGCCAGCAGCCCCGACAGGGCCACTGAAGCTTTCTTT
>TRBJ2-1|TRBV9|-|TRBD2
CASSVSLKAGENQFF
TGCGCCAGCAGCGTCTCCCTCAAGGCGGGGGAAAATCAGTTCTTC
>TRBJ1-3|TRBV7-2|-|-
CASSLDDQGNTIYF
TGTGCCAGCAGCTTGGACGATCAGGGAAACACCATATATTTT
>TRBJ1-5|TRBV7-8|-|-
CASTVALRGGNQPQHF
TGTGCCAGCACCGTAGCCCTCAGGGGTGGGAATCAGCCCCAGCATTTT
>TRBJ1-5|TRBV11-2|-|TRBD1
CASSNTGVGQPQHF
TGTGCCAGCAGCAACACAGGGGTGGGTCAGCCCCAGCATTTT
>TRBJ2-1|TRBV7-2|once|TRBD2
CASSPPRVAGRNEQFF
TGTGCCAGCAGCCCACCCCGGGTAGCGGGGCGGAATGAGCAGTTCTTC
>TRBJ2-3|TRBV3-1/TRBV3-2|-|-
CASSQLLPTGARGHTQYF
TGTGCCAGCAGCCAACTCCTTCCGACGGGCGCCCGTGGGCATACGCAGTATTTT
>TRBJ1-1|TRBV7-9|-|TRBD1
CASSSTGKNTEAFF
TGTGCCAGCAGCTCGACAGGGAAGAACACTGAAGCTTTCTTT
>TRBJ1-4|TRBV28|-|TRBD1
CASGGTGEEKLFF
TGTGCCAGCGGAGGGACAGGGGAGGAAAAACTGTTTTTT
>TRBJ2-1|TRBV6-5|-|-
CASRELFQGNEQFF
TGTGCCAGCAGAGAGCTCTTCCAGGGGAATGAGCAGTTCTTC
>TRBJ1-1|TRBV12-3/TRBV12-4|-|-
CASSFIRNTEAFF
TGTGCCAGCAGTTTTATACGGAACACTGAAGCTTTCTTT
>TRBJ1-5|TRBV2|-|-
CASRGASNQPQHF
TGTGCCAGCAGAGGGGCCAGCAATCAGCCCCAGCATTTT
>TRBJ2-1|TRBV5-1|-|TRBD1
CASSSETPDRGNEQFF
TGCGCCAGCAGCTCGGAAACCCCGGACAGGGGTAATGAGCAGTTCTTC
>TRBJ1-2|TRBV5-8|-|-
CASSSRGVNLNYGYTF
TGTGCCAGCAGCTCCCGGGGGGTCAATCTTAACTATGGCTACACCTTC
>TRBJ2-1|TRBV5-6|-|-
CASSPYVPSRYNEQFF
TGTGCCAGCAGCCCTTACGTACCGTCGCGTTACAATGAGCAGTTCTTC
>TRBJ1-6|TRBV6-5|once|-
CASSLGGGINSPLHF
TGTGCCAGCAGTCTTGGGGGCGGAATTAATTCACCCCTCCACTTT
>TRBJ2-7|TRBV7-9|-|-
CASSDSATYEQYF
TGTGCCAGCAGCGACTCGGCAACCTACGAGCAGTACTTC